This T cell receptor (beta chain) was obtained from a study of PD-L1 blockade in urothelial cancer. Looking at the study overall: At some point between 2013 and 2015, patients got going on atezolizumab, taking 1,200 mg intravenously every 3 weeks. Men with urothelial cancer arising in the bladder made up most of the 29 patients. Analyses used blood from 3 weeks (second dose) and 6 weeks after treatment start. When blood samples were assessed, the median T cell count was around 150,000.

The repertoire was sequenced with immunoSEQ multiplex PCR; TCRdb's copy has only in-frame clones and lacks some. This table has more than 55,000 clones, around 83% appearing once. The V gene lost 3 bases and the J gene lost 5 bases, with 16 bases spanning the gap. The germline gives CDR1 LNHNV, CDR2 YYDKDF (reference sequence). This CDR3 region has 15 residues. V usage is TRBV15 and J usage is TRBJ2-5; the D gene is possibly TRBD1 (6 bases). The sample here was PBMCs, taken around atezolizumab (anti-PD-L1) treatment. The sequence was collected from a man aged 50 to 60 with urothelial cancer. DNA for the CDR3: TGTGCCACCAGCAGGACCCCGACAGGTTTGGAGACCCAGTACTTC. Translation gives CATSRTPTGLETQYF.